This T cell receptor beta chain comes out of a study of cytomegalovirus exposure and HLA in healthy donors. Study outcomes and limitations: There was a cluster of highly shared sequence variants that was likely a sequencing artifact. The study designated 150 to 200 TCR beta chains cytomegalovirus-associated.

Deletions cut 1 base from V and 1 base from J, with 16 bases between. The germline CDR1 and CDR2 sequences are SGHDN and FVKESK. The CDR3 sequence is 17 residues long. 13 Jbeta primers and 60 Vbeta primers were used for the PCR. The assay was immunoSEQ multiplex PCR, and TCRdb's table has in-frame clones only and misses some. The data hold 150,000 to 200,000 clones, with over 70% observed a single time. This clone was seen once. Its antigen is unidentified. V usage is TRBV14 and J usage is TRBJ1-1; no clear D gene. Sequencing input: PBMCs. The source of this sequence is a woman aged 25-40 years in good health and CMV-seronegative. The CDR3 DNA reads as TGTGCCAGCAGCCAAGCATTGACCCTGGAGAGGAACACTGAAGCTTTCTTT. This encodes CASSQALTLERNTEAFF.